This passage covers 7 T cell receptor beta chains from one sample sequenced in a study of OX40 agonist ivuxolimab in advanced cancers. Libraries were prepared by immunoSEQ multiplex PCR; TCRdb keeps only in-frame clonotypes and omits some of them. The repertoire holds around 62,000 clones, with around 82% as singletons. Sequenced here: CD4+ or CD8+ T cells sorted from blood, sampled in a trial of the OX40 agonist ivuxolimab. The source is an adult with an advanced solid tumor such as melanoma, head and neck, liver or kidney cancer.

This clone was counted once. The V gene is TRBV5-1, the J gene TRBJ1-1; tentatively, D is TRBD1 (5 bases). Germline V gene sequence: CDR1 SGHRS, CDR2 YFSETQ. The CDR3 is 17 amino acids. Trimming pared 4 bases from V and 4 bases from J, leaving 23 bases between. The CDR3 coding sequence is TGCGCCAGCAGCCCTGGAACAATCAACAGGCGGGCCACTGAAGCTTTCTTT. Its translation: CASSPGTINRRATEAFF.

The chain uses TRBV5-1 and TRBJ1-3; unclear D gene. The V end was cut by 0 bases, the J end by 8 bases, with 12 bases between. The CDR3 has 14 amino acids. CDR1 and CDR2 from the germline V gene are SGHRS and YFSETQ. The CDR3 protein is CASSLESLEDTIYF. The DNA for the CDR3 is TGCGCCAGCAGCTTGGAGTCACTGGAGGACACCATATATTTT.

The chain has TRBV7-6 and TRBJ1-1; possible D gene TRBD1, 6 bases. V lost 2 bases and J lost 3, with 7 bases in between. Per the germline V gene, CDR1 is SGHVS and CDR2 is FNYEAQ. The CDR3 length is 13 residues. The CDR3 is CASSLRGDTEAFF. The CDR3 DNA follows: TGTGCCAGCAGCTTAAGGGGGGACACTGAAGCTTTCTTT.

The chain has TRBV5-6 and TRBJ1-2; TRBD1 matches at 7 bases. Germline loops: CDR1 SGHDT, CDR2 YYEEEE. Trimming removed 4 bases from V and 5 bases from J; junction bases left unmatched: 11. CDR3 length: 15 residues. The CDR3 bases are TGTGCCAGCAGCCCAACGGTAACAGGGGCATATGGCTACACCTTC. This translates into CASSPTVTGAYGYTF.

The J gene is TRBJ1-1, the V gene TRBV4-3; D not certain. The CDR3 is 14 amino acids. Germline loops: CDR1 LGHNA, CDR2 YSLEER. V was cut by 0 bases and J by 1 base, with 6 bases left in between. The chain's CDR3 is CASSQDIPNTEAFF. CDR3 bases: TGCGCCAGCAGCCAAGATATCCCGAACACTGAAGCTTTCTTT.

The V and J genes are TRBV6-1 and TRBJ1-5; D might be TRBD1 (5 bases). The V and J ends lost 4 bases and 1 base respectively, with 5 bases between them. Looked up from germline, CDR1 is MNHNS and CDR2 is SASEGT. CDR3 length equals 13 residues. The CDR3 sequence is CASSAGSNQPQHF. The CDR3 coding sequence is TGTGCCAGCAGTGCAGGGAGCAATCAGCCCCAGCATTTT.

J is TRBJ2-5 and V is TRBV19, with 8 bases fitting TRBD2. The germline gives CDR1 LNHDA, CDR2 SQIVND (reference sequence). Trimming took 5 bases from V and 2 from J; bases not matched to a gene: 4. The CDR3 loop spans 14 amino acids. The CDR3 DNA sequence: TGTGCCAGTAGTCTTTCTAGCGGGCAAGAGACCCAGTACTTC. This gives the protein CASSLSSGQETQYF.